This T cell receptor (beta chain) was recorded in a study of CD8 T cells in Susac syndrome. Sequencing of TCR beta was carried out in blood CD8+ and CD4+ T cells. TEMRA cells were FACS-enriched, unlike CD8+ and CD4+ T cells, which were negatively isolated. V shed 2 bases and J shed 9 bases, with 19 bases lying between them. The CDR3 runs 15 residues. CDR1 and CDR2 (germline): MRHNA, SNTAGT. Random hexamers were used to reverse transcribe the RNA input (about 0.45 to 1 ug). The immunoSEQ assay covered 54 Vbeta and 13 Jbeta segments for CDR3. One entry per CDR3 protein results from TCRdb running MiXCR on the immunoSEQ multiplex PCR reads. The sample has roughly 170,000 distinct CDR3 sequences, approximately 93% seen once.

The sequenced sample consisted of CD4+ T cells from PBMCs. The TCR was taken from a human donor with multiple sclerosis. The chain recombines TRBV6-4 with TRBJ1-1, with D perhaps TRBD1 (6 bases). The CDR3 loop is CASSDAQGPYRKAFF. The CDR3 DNA sequence: TGTGCCAGCAGTGACGCACAGGGACCTTATCGTAAAGCTTTCTTT.